One sample yielded the 20 T cell receptor beta chains listed below, sequenced in a study of OX40 agonist ivuxolimab in advanced cancers. The repertoire was sequenced with immunoSEQ multiplex PCR; TCRdb's copy has only in-frame clones and lacks some. Seen here are 70,000 to 80,000 clones, about three quarters observed once, and the top ten hold roughly 5.3%. This specimen was CD4+ or CD8+ T cells sorted from blood, taken in a trial of the OX40 agonist ivuxolimab. The receptors stem from an adult with an advanced solid tumor such as melanoma, head and neck, liver or kidney cancer.

The genes are TRBV14 and TRBJ2-1; D may correspond to TRBD1 or TRBD2 (6 bases each). Germline V gene data show CDR1 as SGHDN and CDR2 as FVKESK. V shed 3 bases and J shed 12 bases, with 15 bases lying between them. The length of the CDR3 is 13 residues. The CDR3 spells CASSQGTGARQFF. CDR3 bases: TGTGCCAGCAGCCAGGGAACGGGGGCGAGGCAGTTCTTC.

V usage is TRBV29-1 and J usage is TRBJ2-5, with D tentatively TRBD2 (5 bases). Germline values: CDR1 SQVTM, CDR2 ANQGSEA. V lost 2 bases and J 8 bases, leaving 15 bases between the germline ends. The CDR3 consists of 13 residues. CDR3 sequence reads: CSVEMGPRTTQYF. CDR3 in DNA: TGCAGCGTTGAAATGGGCCCCAGGACTACCCAGTACTTC.

CDR3 in DNA: TGTGCCAGCGACAGAGAGACTAACTATGGCTACACCTTC. Its translation: CASDRETNYGYTF. The gene calls are TRBV2 and TRBJ1-2, with a tentative D call TRBD1 (5 bases). This CDR3 is built from 13 residues. Trimming removed 8 bases from V and 0 bases from J, with 10 bases in between. Germline V gene lookup returns CDR1 SNHLY and CDR2 FYNNEI.

By sample fraction, this clone is medium-sized. The chain has TRBV2 and TRBJ1-1; D gene uncertain. The germline gives CDR1 SNHLY, CDR2 FYNNEI. V lost 6 bases and J 1 base, leaving 9 bases between the germline ends. This CDR3 region has 13 residues. CDR3 protein: CASSLYSNTEAFF. In nucleotides, the CDR3 is TGTGCCAGCAGCCTTTATTCGAACACTGAAGCTTTCTTT.

The chain couples TRBV5-8 to TRBJ2-1, with D maybe TRBD1 (8 bases). V dropped 2 bases and J dropped 12 bases, with 18 bases sitting between them. Germline-derived CDR1 and CDR2 are SGHTS and YDEGEE. The length of the CDR3 is 14 residues. The CDR3 here is CASSFQGAGAAQFF. DNA for the CDR3: TGTGCCAGCAGCTTCCAGGGGGCGGGAGCAGCGCAGTTCTTC.

This clone was picked up a small number of times. V and J are TRBV6-5 and TRBJ1-1; 9 nucleotides agree with TRBD1. This CDR3 is 14 amino acids long. Germline V gene sequence: CDR1 MNHEY, CDR2 SVGAGI. The J segment lost 3 bases and the V segment lost 6 bases, leaving 5 bases of the junction unmatched. The CDR3 here is CASRWTGADTEAFF. The CDR3 bases are TGTGCCAGCAGATGGACAGGGGCGGACACTGAAGCTTTCTTT.

V gene TRBV5-1 combines with J gene TRBJ2-1, with a possible D match to TRBD1 (6 bases). V gave up 4 bases and J gave up 5 bases, with 16 bases separating them. The length of the CDR3 is 15 residues. Germline CDR1 is SGHRS and CDR2 is YFSETQ. The DNA of the CDR3 is TGCGCCAGCAGCGCCGGCACAGGGACCAACAATGAGCAGTTCTTC. Translating it yields CASSAGTGTNNEQFF.

This clone came up once. The V call is TRBV19, the J call TRBJ2-7; 7 bases line up with TRBD1. The CDR3 runs 16 residues. Unmatched junction bases numbered 15, after V lost 6 bases and J lost 4 bases. Germline lookup yields CDR1 LNHDA and CDR2 SQIVND (reference sequence). Here the CDR3 DNA reads TGTGCCAGTAGCCGGGACAGTGGGCCTGGGGGTTACGAGCAGTACTTC. It yields the protein CASSRDSGPGGYEQYF.

The J gene is TRBJ2-7, the V gene TRBV6-1; a weak D match, TRBD2 (6 bases). Trimming cost V 5 bases and J 5 bases, with 16 bases left between them. The CDR3 runs to 14 residues. Germline assignment: CDR1 MNHNS and CDR2 SASEGT. The CDR3 DNA is TGTGCCAGCAGTAGGCGGCCGGGGGTGGACGAGCAGTACTTC. Translated, it gives CASSRRPGVDEQYF.

The rearrangement uses TRBV18 and TRBJ2-1; 14 bases match TRBD2. V gave up 3 bases and J gave up 3 bases; unmatched junction bases: 13. This CDR3 has 20 amino acids. Germline V CDR1 and CDR2: KGHSH, LQKENI. CDR3 sequence: CASSPRTSGGPLPYYNEQFF. DNA for the CDR3: TGTGCCAGCTCACCGAGGACTAGCGGGGGGCCTTTGCCTTACTACAATGAGCAGTTCTTC.

The chain carries TRBV19 and TRBJ2-5; D not resolved. Trimming took 6 bases from V and 3 from J, leaving 17 bases between them. The CDR3 has 15 amino acids. Germline V gives CDR1 LNHDA, CDR2 SQIVND (reference sequence). As DNA, the CDR3 is TGTGCCAGTAGGCTGACCTATAGGCAAGAAGAGACCCAGTACTTC. Residues: CASRLTYRQEETQYF.

V is TRBV11-3 and J is TRBJ1-1, with D maybe TRBD1 (6 bases). V lost 0 bases, J lost 1 base, and 9 bases lay in between. Germline-derived CDR1 and CDR2 are SGHNT and YENEEA. The CDR3 extends over 15 amino acids. CDR3 sequence: CASSLDGGQNTEAFF. Written as DNA, the CDR3 is TGTGCCAGCAGCTTAGATGGGGGACAGAACACTGAAGCTTTCTTT.

This chain connects TRBV11-2 to TRBJ2-1; 12 positions match TRBD2. The CDR3 is made up of 16 amino acids. V dropped 5 bases and J dropped 8; count of bases not matched to a gene: 10. Per germline, CDR1 SGHAT and CDR2 FQNNGV. This CDR3 reads CASSPHLAGGFYEQFF. The CDR3 bases are TGTGCCAGCAGCCCCCACCTAGCGGGGGGGTTTTATGAGCAGTTCTTC.

The V gene is TRBV30, the J gene TRBJ1-2, with D perhaps matching TRBD1 (6 bases). Germline assignment: CDR1 GTSNPN and CDR2 SVGIG (reference sequence). CDR3 size: 15 residues. The germline V and J ends were trimmed by 0 bases and 6 bases, with 17 bases remaining between them. CDR3 sequence reads: CAWSVSTQGGNGYTF. The CDR3 nucleotides read TGTGCCTGGAGTGTAAGCACGCAAGGGGGGAATGGCTACACCTTC.

The gene calls are TRBV7-9 and TRBJ2-7; 7 bases are a match to TRBD2. V lost 3 bases, J lost 7 bases, and 15 bases stayed unmatched. Looked up from germline, CDR1 is SEHNR and CDR2 is FQNEAQ (reference sequence). The CDR3 is 16 amino acids. The DNA of the CDR3 is TGTGCCAGCAGCTTCGCCCGCGGGGAGGGCCCGGAGGAGCAGTACTTC. Its translation is CASSFARGEGPEEQYF. Variable domain in full (rest from reference TRBV7-9 and TRBJ2-7): DTGVSQNPRHKITKRGQNVTFRCDPISEHNRLYWYRQTLGQGPEFLTYFQNEAQLEKSRLLSDRFSAERPKGSFSTLEIQRTEQGDSAMYLCASSFARGEGPEEQYFGPGTRLTVT.

The chain links TRBV5-4 to TRBJ2-5, with D hard to call. The CDR3 sequence is 16 residues long. V lost 0 bases and J 2 bases, leaving 14 bases between the germline ends. Looked up from germline, CDR1 is SGHNT and CDR2 is YYREEE (reference sequence). CDR3 loop: CASSLEQRVLQETQYF. As DNA, the CDR3 is TGTGCCAGCAGCTTGGAGCAGCGCGTCTTACAAGAGACCCAGTACTTC.

The chain combines TRBV18 with TRBJ1-1, with D possibly TRBD1 on 6 matching bases. The germline V and J ends were trimmed by 4 bases and 8 bases, with 8 bases remaining between them. The CDR3 is 11 residues long. Per germline, CDR1 KGHSH and CDR2 LQKENI. Written as DNA, the CDR3 is TGTGCCAGCTCACTGGACAGCGAAGCTTTCTTT. This gives the protein CASSLDSEAFF.

As DNA, the CDR3 is TGTGCCAGCACAGGGGAATTTGGAAACACCATATATTTT. Its protein product is CASTGEFGNTIYF. The gene calls are TRBV2 and TRBJ1-3, with D maybe TRBD1 (6 bases). Trimming shortened V by 7 bases and J by 3 bases, and 10 bases separated the two germline ends. CDR3 size: 13 residues. Per the germline V gene, CDR1 is SNHLY and CDR2 is FYNNEI.

The chain recombines TRBV29-1 with TRBJ1-2; 7 bases agree with TRBD1. Germline V gene data show CDR1 as SQVTM and CDR2 as ANQGSEA. V lost 7 bases to trimming and J lost 2 bases; unmatched junction nucleotides: 7. CDR3 length equals 13 residues. For the CDR3, the DNA is TGCAGCGGTGGCCTGGGACAGAACTATGGCTACACCTTC. Amino acids: CSGGLGQNYGYTF.

V usage is TRBV30 and J usage is TRBJ1-2; D ambiguous. The CDR3 loop spans 12 amino acids. V lost 5 bases and J 4 bases, leaving 11 bases between the germline ends. Germline-derived CDR1 and CDR2 are GTSNPN and SVGIG (reference sequence). The CDR3 loop is CAWLDVGYGYTF. The CDR3 nucleotides read TGTGCCTGGTTAGACGTAGGCTATGGCTACACCTTC.